The 20 T cell receptor beta chains given below trace back to one sample, sequenced in a study of cytomegalovirus exposure and HLA in healthy donors. Primers for the PCR totalled 60 Vbeta and 13 Jbeta. Assay used: immunoSEQ multiplex PCR; TCRdb lists only in-frame clones, some missing. The table lists 200,000 to 250,000 clones, more than 75% of them singletons. The specimen sequenced was PBMCs. The receptors here all came from a woman aged 40 to 50 in good health and CMV-seropositive.

This chain uses TRBV6-5 with TRBJ1-5, with 11 bases identical to TRBD1. From germline, CDR1 is MNHEY and CDR2 SVGAGI. Trimming cost V 6 bases and J 4 bases; bases outside gene matches: 5. The CDR3 length is 15 residues. The CDR3 bases are TGTGCCAGCAGGTACGGGACAGGGGGAAATCAGCCCCAGCATTTT. This sequence encodes CASRYGTGGNQPQHF.

The rearrangement joins TRBV5-1 to TRBJ1-6, with D perhaps TRBD1 (5 bases). V lost 6 bases and J lost 5, with 15 bases in between. The germline CDR1 and CDR2 sequences are SGHRS and YFSETQ. The CDR3 spans 15 residues. Here the CDR3 reads CASNLGGKDNSPLHF. The CDR3 DNA is TGCGCCAGCAACCTGGGGGGGAAAGATAATTCACCCCTCCACTTT. The whole variable domain, filled in from reference TRBV5-1 and TRBJ1-6, reads KAGVTQTPRYLIKTRGQQVTLSCSPISGHRSVSWYQQTPGQGLQFLFEYFSETQRNKGNFPGRFSGRQFSNSRSEMNVSTLELGDSALYLCASNLGGKDNSPLHFGNGTRLTVT.

This clone has a handful of counts. The genes are TRBV7-9 and TRBJ1-1; 7 bases line up with TRBD1. This CDR3 contains 16 residues. Germline lookup yields CDR1 SEHNR and CDR2 FQNEAQ (reference sequence). V trimming: 3 bases; J trimming: 0 bases; junction bases outside the gene matches: 7. In DNA form, the CDR3 reads TGTGCCAGCAGCTTTGAGTCCGGGACAGTGAACACTGAAGCTTTCTTT. It encodes CASSFESGTVNTEAFF.

This chain links TRBV29-1 with TRBJ1-2; D is unclear. The length of the CDR3 is 16 residues. Trimming pared 4 bases from V and 3 bases from J, leaving 21 bases between. The germline V gene has CDR1 SQVTM and CDR2 ANQGSEA. In DNA form, the CDR3 reads TGCAGCGTTGGACCCCCCGGGTGGAGGCAGGACTATGGCTACACCTTC. It specifies CSVGPPGWRQDYGYTF.

This rearrangement joins TRBV7-9 to TRBJ2-7, with D possibly TRBD1 on 5 matching bases. The CDR3 consists of 14 residues. V was trimmed by 8 bases and J by 2 bases, leaving 16 bases between them. Germline lookup yields CDR1 SEHNR and CDR2 FQNEAQ (reference sequence). As DNA, the CDR3 is TGTGCCAGCGGTCCAAAGGAACAGGCCTACGAGCAGTACTTC. It codes for CASGPKEQAYEQYF. Drawing the rest from reference TRBV7-9 and TRBJ2-7, the complete variable domain is DTGVSQNPRHKITKRGQNVTFRCDPISEHNRLYWYRQTLGQGPEFLTYFQNEAQLEKSRLLSDRFSAERPKGSFSTLEIQRTEQGDSAMYLCASGPKEQAYEQYFGPGTRLTVT.

This chain links TRBV7-3 with TRBJ2-5; weak D call: TRBD1 (6 bases). Trimming took 2 bases from V and 3 from J, leaving 13 bases between them. In germline, CDR1 is SGHTA, CDR2 FQGTGA. The CDR3 covers 15 residues. The CDR3 spells CASSLFRGGKETQYF. The DNA for the CDR3 is TGTGCCAGCAGCTTATTCAGGGGCGGTAAAGAGACCCAGTACTTC. Filled out from reference TRBV7-3 and TRBJ2-5, the complete variable domain reads GAGVSQTPSNKVTEKGKYVELRCDPISGHTALYWYRQSLGQGPEFLIYFQGTGAADDSGLPNDRFFAVRPEGSVSTLKIQRTERGDSAVYLCASSLFRGGKETQYFGPGTRLLVL.

The V call is TRBV4-3, the J call TRBJ1-4; the match to TRBD1 covers 8 bases. Losses at the gene ends were 0 bases for V and 8 bases for J; bases not matched to a gene: 5. CDR3 length: 15 amino acids. In germline, CDR1 is LGHNA, CDR2 YSLEER. CDR3 sequence (DNA): TGCGCCAGCAGCCAAGATCTGGACAGGGACGAAAAACTGTTTTTT. The encoded protein is CASSQDLDRDEKLFF.

J is TRBJ1-3 and V is TRBV19; no firm D call. The CDR3 is 14 residues long. V dropped 7 bases and J dropped 3 bases, with 13 bases sitting between them. The V gene's germline CDR1 is LNHDA and CDR2 SQIVND (reference sequence). The CDR3 protein is CASNQRAGGNTIYF. CDR3 bases: TGTGCCAGTAATCAAAGAGCAGGTGGAAACACCATATATTTT.

V usage is TRBV28 and J usage is TRBJ1-5; D remains unclear. This CDR3 is 12 amino acids long. Per the germline V gene, CDR1 is MDHEN and CDR2 is SYDVKM. Trimming removed 4 bases from V and 9 bases from J, with 10 bases in between. CDR3 amino acids: CASSSPRWPQHF. For the CDR3, the DNA is TGTGCCAGCAGTTCCCCCCGGTGGCCCCAGCATTTT.

This clone was seen a few times. The V call is TRBV5-1, the J call TRBJ2-4, with 9 bases lining up with TRBD2. The CDR3 contains 16 residues. Per the germline V gene, CDR1 is SGHRS and CDR2 is YFSETQ. V gave up 2 bases and J gave up 6 bases; unmatched junction bases: 9. The CDR3 nucleotides are TGCGCCAGCAGCTTTGGTTCGGCTAGCGGGATAAACATTCAGTACTTC. This translates into CASSFGSASGINIQYF.

V gene TRBV11-2 combines with J gene TRBJ2-1; 11 bases line up with TRBD1. The V and J ends lost 0 bases and 10 bases, in that order; junction bases with no gene match: 8. The germline V gene has CDR1 SGHAT and CDR2 FQNNGV. This CDR3 comprises 16 residues. The DNA of the CDR3 is TGTGCCAGCAGCTTAGATAGGGACAGGGGGGGCCGGGAGCAGTTCTTC. Residues: CASSLDRDRGGREQFF.

The chain carries TRBV5-1 and TRBJ1-1; tentatively, D is TRBD1 (6 bases). This CDR3 is built from 12 residues. V lost 0 bases, J lost 8 bases, and 8 bases lay in between. Germline V gives CDR1 SGHRS, CDR2 YFSETQ. CDR3 in amino acids: CASSLADREAFF. The DNA of the CDR3 is TGCGCCAGCAGCTTGGCTGACAGGGAAGCTTTCTTT.

With respect to this clone: Other nucleotide sequences in the sample specify the same CDR3. The J gene is TRBJ2-1, the V gene TRBV29-1, with 7 positions matching TRBD1. Germline CDR1 reads SQVTM; CDR2 reads ANQGSEA. The V segment lost 6 bases and the J segment 4 bases; nucleotides outside the gene matches: 3. The CDR3 totals 12 residues. The CDR3 nucleotides read TGCAGCGTGGGGACAGCTTACAATGAGCAGTTCTTC. This translates into CSVGTAYNEQFF.

The rearrangement joins TRBV30 to TRBJ1-2, with no clear D. Germline lookup yields CDR1 GTSNPN and CDR2 SVGIG (reference sequence). The CDR3 is 12 amino acids. Trimming pared 2 bases from V and 3 bases from J, leaving 7 bases between. The CDR3 DNA reads as TGTGCCTGGAGTCCCGGGGACTATGGCTACACCTTC. This codes for CAWSPGDYGYTF.

This clone was detected only a few times. The rearrangement uses TRBV10-3 and TRBJ2-2, with D possibly TRBD2 on 7 matching bases. From germline, CDR1 is ENHRY and CDR2 SYGVKD. This CDR3 contains 18 residues. The V end lost 0 bases, the J end lost 4 bases, and 18 bases lay between the germline ends. The CDR3 sequence is CAISESKDRAGSTGELFF. Here the CDR3 DNA reads TGTGCCATCAGTGAGTCGAAGGACAGAGCGGGGAGCACCGGGGAGCTGTTTTTT.

On this clone itself: Other DNA sequences in the sample encode the same CDR3. The chain is built from TRBV30 and TRBJ1-2; tentatively, D is TRBD1 (6 bases). Germline V gene data show CDR1 as GTSNPN and CDR2 as SVGIG (reference sequence). This CDR3 is 16 amino acids long. V was shortened by 4 bases and J by 4 bases, with 22 bases between the two germline ends. Written as DNA, the CDR3 is TGTGCCTGGAAGAAACCTGGGGGGGGCCCCTCCTATGGCTACACCTTC. Translated: CAWKKPGGGPSYGYTF. The full variable domain, rest sourced from reference TRBV30 and TRBJ1-2, is SQTIHQWPATLVQPVGSPLSLECTVEGTSNPNLYWYRQAAGRGLQLLFYSVGIGQISSEVPQNLSASRPQDRQFILSSKKLLLSDSGFYLCAWKKPGGGPSYGYTFGSGTRLTVV.

V is TRBV4-3 and J is TRBJ1-4, with 10 bases that match TRBD1. The V segment lost 4 bases and the J segment 2 bases; nucleotides outside the gene matches: 4. This CDR3 has 16 amino acids. CDR1 and CDR2 from the germline V gene are LGHNA and YSLEER. In DNA form, the CDR3 reads TGCGCCAGCAGCCTCGACAGGGGGCCTACTAATGAAAAACTGTTTTTT. Its translation: CASSLDRGPTNEKLFF.

V usage is TRBV29-1 and J usage is TRBJ1-2; 8 bases line up with TRBD1. In germline, CDR1 is SQVTM, CDR2 ANQGSEA. Trimming removed 7 bases from V and 9 bases from J; junction bases left unmatched: 7. The CDR3 has 11 amino acids. The DNA of the CDR3 is TGCAGCGACGCTCGGACAGGGCGCTACACCTTC. Translating gives CSDARTGRYTF.

The genes are TRBV19 and TRBJ1-2, with D possibly TRBD1 on 5 matching bases. This CDR3 is built from 14 residues. V lost 3 bases and J 5 bases, leaving 13 bases between the germline ends. Looked up from germline, CDR1 is LNHDA and CDR2 is SQIVND (reference sequence). Here the CDR3 reads CASSIGGTEYGYTF. As DNA, the CDR3 is TGTGCCAGTAGTATCGGAGGGACGGAATATGGCTACACCTTC.

This clone was observed a handful of times. This sequence joins TRBV4-3 and TRBJ2-2, with 9 bases aligning to TRBD1. CDR1 is LGHNA, CDR2 YSLEER, per germline. This CDR3 contains 18 residues. Trimming took 3 bases from V and 2 from J; bases not matched to a gene: 10. DNA of the CDR3: TGCGCCAGCAGCCACCTCCCGCCGGGACAGGGTAACACCGGGGAGCTGTTTTTT. It yields the protein CASSHLPPGQGNTGELFF.